The 28 T cell receptor beta chains given below trace back to one sample, sequenced in a study of Graves' ophthalmopathy and Graves' hyperthyroidism (dated by TCRdb to 2016 to 2018). The listed sequencing device is Illumina HiSeq 2000. For repertoire sequencing, the TCR beta CDR3 regions were amplified from RNA transcripts. HTBI primers and the Qiagen OneStep RT-PCR kit were used in a first-round RT-PCR, which was followed by a second-round multiplex PCR, size selection and purification. TCRdb took the public reads, trimmed them with fastp at Q25, ran MiXCR for clone calling and kept in-frame beta chains. Entries are consolidated by CDR3 protein sequence, retaining the most common genes and DNA. The sample table shows about 400,000 distinct CDR3 sequences, and around 21% are seen once. Around 3.2% of the sample goes to the ten largest clones. Sequenced material: peripheral blood. The receptors come from a woman in her late teens or twenties with stable Graves' hyperthyroidism. Donor details come from another sample of the same person, matched by shared clones.

The table lists this clonotype with many counts. This chain joins TRBV27 and TRBJ1-1, with 8 bases fitting TRBD1. Unmatched junction bases numbered 5, after V lost 4 bases and J lost 1 base. Germline CDR1 and CDR2: MNHEY and SMNVEV (reference sequence). CDR3 length: 15 residues. This CDR3 reads CASSSHRGKNTEAFF. CDR3 in DNA: TGTGCCAGCAGTTCCCACAGGGGGAAGAACACTGAAGCTTTCTTT.

The chain employs TRBV4-2 and TRBJ2-7; 8 bases are shared with TRBD1. The trim removed 0 bases at V and 3 bases at J, leaving 7 bases unmatched. Germline V gene sequence: CDR1 LGHNA, CDR2 YNFKEQ. The CDR3 consists of 16 residues. CDR3 sequence: CASSQESRTGNYEQYF. The CDR3 DNA is TGTGCCAGCAGCCAAGAAAGCCGGACAGGGAACTACGAGCAGTACTTC.

The rearrangement joins TRBV12-3 or TRBV12-4 to TRBJ2-7, with D uncertain. V lost 5 bases to trimming and J lost 4 bases, with 15 bases between them. This CDR3 region has 14 residues. The CDR3 protein is CASSPGQARYEQYF. CDR3 in DNA: TGTGCCAGCAGTCCCGGGCAGGCCCGTTACGAGCAGTACTTC.

This clonotype has a count of ten or more. J is TRBJ1-2 and V is TRBV11-3; TRBD1 matches 9 bases. CDR1 and CDR2 from the germline V gene are SGHNT and YENEEA. J lost 8 bases, V lost 9 bases, and 19 bases had no gene match. The length of the CDR3 is 16 residues. CDR3 DNA: TGTGCCAGGCCAGAGGGACAGGGACTTCGTTCGGGGGGCTACACCTTC. Translated, it gives CARPEGQGLRSGGYTF.

This clonotype was recorded many times. The rearrangement links TRBV29-1 to TRBJ1-1; D unclear. The V gene's germline CDR1 is SQVTM and CDR2 ANQGSEA. This CDR3 is 13 amino acids long. The V and J ends lost 2 bases and 6 bases respectively, with 13 bases between them. CDR3 coding DNA: TGCAGCGTTGAAAGAAAGGTGGCAGCTGAAGCTTTCTTT. Amino acids: CSVERKVAAEAFF.

This clonotype was recorded a few times. The V and J genes are TRBV19 and TRBJ1-5, with 9 bases matching TRBD1. The J segment lost 5 bases and the V segment lost 10 bases, leaving 9 bases of the junction unmatched. This CDR3 spans 14 amino acids. Germline V gene lookup returns CDR1 LNHDA and CDR2 SQIVND (reference sequence). The CDR3 DNA is TGTGCCACCCGACAGGGACAGGGTGATCAGCCCCAGCATTTT. Protein product: CATRQGQGDQPQHF.

This clonotype was observed many times. This sequence joins TRBV28 and TRBJ2-5; D unresolved. Germline CDR1 MDHEN, CDR2 SYDVKM. Between the trimmed V and J ends, which lost 5 bases and 5 bases, there was a span of 9 bases. This CDR3 is 12 amino acids long. The CDR3 DNA reads as TGTGCCAGCAGTGCCCAACCCGAGACCCAGTACTTC. It encodes CASSAQPETQYF.

V and J are TRBV18 and TRBJ2-4; D is perhaps TRBD1 or TRBD2 (5 bases each). Between the trimmed V and J ends, which lost 3 bases and 7 bases, there was a span of 13 bases. Germline values: CDR1 KGHSH, CDR2 LQKENI. The CDR3 runs 14 residues. CDR3 loop: CASSPSTWGNIQYF. DNA of the CDR3: TGTGCCAGCTCACCTAGTACCTGGGGGAACATTCAGTACTTC.

At least ten counts were recorded for this clonotype. The genes are TRBV28 and TRBJ2-5, with D perhaps TRBD1 (6 bases). Germline assignment: CDR1 MDHEN and CDR2 SYDVKM. The length of the CDR3 is 17 residues. Deletions cut 7 bases from V and 5 bases from J, with 26 bases between. As DNA, the CDR3 is TGTGCCAGCATTAACCCCCCGGGCCGAGGGGGTAATGAGACCCAGTACTTC. Residues: CASINPPGRGGNETQYF.

There are many counts of this clonotype. The rearrangement links TRBV25-1 to TRBJ2-7; 11 nucleotides agree with TRBD2. The germline V gene has CDR1 MGHDK and CDR2 SYGVNS. CDR3 length: 15 residues. The ends lost 5 bases at V and 3 bases at J; junction bases unmatched: 6. The CDR3 reads CASSKTSGMSYEQYF. The CDR3 DNA reads TGTGCCAGCAGTAAGACTAGCGGGATGAGCTACGAGCAGTACTTC.

Ten or more counts support this clonotype. This chain links TRBV12-3 or TRBV12-4 with TRBJ1-1, with TRBD1 identical over 7 bases. Losses at the gene ends were 6 bases for V and 5 bases for J; bases not matched to a gene: 0. The CDR3 covers 11 residues. The CDR3 DNA reads as TGTGCCAGCAGGGGACAGACTGAAGCTTTCTTT. It specifies CASRGQTEAFF.

The rearrangement joins TRBV30 to TRBJ2-1; weak D call: TRBD2 (6 bases). The CDR3 is 14 residues long. Germline loops: CDR1 GTSNPN, CDR2 SVGIG (reference sequence). V gave up 3 bases and J gave up 6 bases, with 15 bases separating them. The CDR3, as DNA: TGTGCCTGGAGCTCCGGCCAGGGAGGCAATGAGCAGTTCTTC. Protein sequence: CAWSSGQGGNEQFF.

This clonotype was picked up many times. The rearrangement links TRBV20-1 to TRBJ1-5; D might be TRBD1 (5 bases). Germline-derived CDR1 and CDR2 are DFQATT and SNEGSKA (reference sequence). The CDR3 totals 12 residues. V lost 4 bases and J 3 bases, leaving 7 bases between the germline ends. The CDR3 here is CSATGPNQPQHF. The CDR3 DNA is TGCAGTGCTACAGGGCCCAATCAGCCCCAGCATTTT.

This clonotype was observed a handful of times. A clone one base away is much larger, so this may be a read error. V and J are TRBV30 and TRBJ1-1; D perhaps matches TRBD1 (6 bases). The germline gives CDR1 GTSNPN, CDR2 SVGIG (reference sequence). The CDR3 runs 13 residues. The CDR3 is CAWSVQQGTEACF. CDR3 bases: TGTGCCTGGAGTGTACAACAGGGCACTGAAGCTTGCTTT. Using reference TRBV30 and TRBJ1-1 for the parts outside the CDR3, the full variable domain is SQTIHQWPATLVQPVGSPLSLECTVEGTSNPNLYWYRQAAGRGLQLLFYSVGIGQISSEVPQNLSASRPQDRQFILSSKKLLLSDSGFYLCAWSVQQGTEACFGQGTRLTVV.

The chain links TRBV30 to TRBJ1-6, with TRBD1 matching over 9 bases. Germline assignment: CDR1 GTSNPN and CDR2 SVGIG (reference sequence). Trimming removed 2 bases from V and 7 bases from J; junction bases left unmatched: 3. The CDR3 runs to 14 residues. DNA of the CDR3: TGTGCCTGGAGTTTAGGGACAGGGAATTCACCCCTCCACTTT. Translated, it gives CAWSLGTGNSPLHF.

This clonotype occurred a few times. A much larger clone sits a single nucleotide away, making a read error possible. V usage is TRBV12-3 or TRBV12-4 and J usage is TRBJ2-2, with 9 bases identical to TRBD2. The CDR3 consists of 16 residues. DNA for the CDR3: TGTGCCAGCAGTTCGGGGACTAGCCGGAACACCGGGGAGCTGTGTTTT. Translating gives CASSSGTSRNTGELCF.

Many counts were recorded for this clonotype. This sequence joins TRBV11-1 and TRBJ2-7; TRBD2 matches 9 bases. Trimming removed 5 bases from V and 3 bases from J; junction bases left unmatched: 20. Germline CDR1 is SGHAT and CDR2 is FQDESV (reference sequence). The CDR3 is 19 amino acids. CDR3 DNA: TGTGCCAGCAGCCATCCCCGGAGGAAATATGGACTAGCGTTCTACGAGCAGTACTTC. The encoded protein is CASSHPRRKYGLAFYEQYF.

This clonotype was detected only a few times. V is TRBV13 and J is TRBJ2-7; 9 bases are a match to TRBD1. CDR1 is PRHDT and CDR2 is FYEKMQ in the germline V gene (reference sequence). This CDR3 is 15 amino acids long. Trimming cost V 6 bases and J 3 bases; bases outside gene matches: 9. CDR3 in amino acids: CASSSTGTGHYEQYF. DNA of the CDR3: TGTGCCAGCAGTTCGACCGGGACAGGGCACTACGAGCAGTACTTC. The entire variable domain, with the rest obtained from reference TRBV13 and TRBJ2-7, is as follows: AAGVIQSPRHLIKEKRETATLKCYPIPRHDTVYWYQQGPGQDPQFLISFYEKMQSDKGSIPDRFSAQQFSDYHSELNMSSLELGDSALYFCASSSTGTGHYEQYFGPGTRLTVT.

There are many counts of this clonotype. The chain links TRBV5-1 to TRBJ2-7; no clear D. The CDR3 consists of 15 residues. The V end lost 3 bases, the J end lost 2 bases, and 15 bases lay between the germline ends. Germline V gene lookup returns CDR1 SGHRS and CDR2 YFSETQ. CDR3 coding DNA: TGCGCCAGCAGCTCTCCCAACATTCGGCCCTACGAGCAGTACTTC. This gives the protein CASSSPNIRPYEQYF.

The table lists this clonotype with a few counts. The rearrangement links TRBV27 to TRBJ2-7; D possibly corresponds to TRBD1 (6 bases). There are 17 residues in the CDR3. The V gene lost 0 bases and the J gene lost 3 bases, with 18 bases spanning the gap. Germline V CDR1 and CDR2: MNHEY, SMNVEV (reference sequence). The CDR3 sequence: CASSLSGPADRGYEQYF. CDR3 nucleotide sequence: TGTGCCAGCAGTTTATCTGGCCCCGCGGACAGAGGCTACGAGCAGTACTTC.

The V gene is TRBV7-2, the J gene TRBJ2-7; D call uncertain. This CDR3 region has 14 residues. CDR1 and CDR2 (germline): SGHTA, FQGNSA. V was clipped by 2 bases and J by 2 bases, with 10 bases between them. The CDR3 sequence is CASSLNGVTYEQYF. In nucleotides, the CDR3 is TGTGCCAGCAGCTTAAACGGAGTGACCTACGAGCAGTACTTC.

This clonotype was counted at least ten times. This sequence joins TRBV20-1 and TRBJ2-7, with D possibly being TRBD2 (6 bases). CDR3 length: 15 residues. Germline V gene data show CDR1 as DFQATT and CDR2 as SNEGSKA (reference sequence). Trimming cost V 0 bases and J 3 bases, with 15 bases left between them. CDR3 region: CSARDSWRDHYEQYF. As DNA, the CDR3 is TGCAGTGCTAGAGATTCTTGGAGGGATCACTACGAGCAGTACTTC.

At least ten counts were recorded for this clonotype. The chain couples TRBV27 to TRBJ1-2; D is unresolved. Germline V gene data show CDR1 as MNHEY and CDR2 as SMNVEV (reference sequence). V lost 4 bases, J lost 8 bases, and 14 bases lay in between. The CDR3 extends over 13 amino acids. The CDR3 protein is CASSYQDGRGYTF. CDR3 DNA: TGTGCCAGCAGTTATCAAGACGGGAGGGGCTACACCTTC.

This clonotype was counted a few times. The CDR3 DNA follows: TGTGCCAGCAGTTTAAGGCCCTTAGCGGGGGTATACTTC. Its translation is CASSLRPLAGVYF. This chain links TRBV12-3 or TRBV12-4 with TRBJ2-7, with 9 bases aligning to TRBD2. Losses at the gene ends were 2 bases for V and 13 bases for J; bases not matched to a gene: 9. The CDR3 totals 13 residues.

This rearrangement joins TRBV28 to TRBJ1-2, with 8 bases that match TRBD1. With V trimmed by 8 bases and J by 6 bases, 5 bases remained unmatched. CDR3 size: 12 residues. The germline CDR1 and CDR2 sequences are MDHEN and SYDVKM. CDR3 residues: CASWGRGHGYTF. CDR3 in DNA: TGTGCCAGCTGGGGCAGGGGGCATGGCTACACCTTC.

The table lists this clonotype with many counts. The rearrangement uses TRBV11-2 and TRBJ2-2, with a weak D call TRBD2 (5 bases). In germline, CDR1 is SGHAT, CDR2 FQNNGV. This CDR3 comprises 15 residues. The ends were cut back, 1 base at V and 5 bases at J, with 11 bases in the middle. DNA of the CDR3: TGTGCCAGCAGCTTAGTTCGGCGCGGGACCGGGGAGCTGTTTTTT. Residues: CASSLVRRGTGELFF.

This clonotype was seen many times. The chain couples TRBV6-1 to TRBJ2-7, with a weak D call TRBD2 (7 bases). Per germline, CDR1 MNHNS and CDR2 SASEGT. The V end lost 5 bases, the J end lost 2 bases, and 16 bases lay between the germline ends. The CDR3 totals 15 residues. The CDR3: CASSRGGEGTYEQYF. DNA for the CDR3: TGTGCCAGCAGTAGAGGGGGGGAGGGGACCTACGAGCAGTACTTC.

In its sample, this clonotype was seen many times. This chain connects TRBV10-3 to TRBJ1-1; D not certain. This CDR3 comprises 15 residues. From germline, CDR1 is ENHRY and CDR2 SYGVKD. The V end lost 0 bases, the J end lost 0 bases, and 8 bases lay between the germline ends. The CDR3: CAISESVAMNTEAFF. The CDR3 DNA sequence: TGTGCCATCAGTGAGTCGGTTGCAATGAACACTGAAGCTTTCTTT.